This T cell receptor (beta chain) stems from a study of shared clonotypes between healthy human individuals. On this clone: This same CDR3 is encoded by further DNA sequences in the sample.

Per the authors' pipeline: ImmunoSEQ gave junction-only sequences without quality scores, so filtering differed. TCRdb's copy holds only in-frame clones and misses some; the assay was immunoSEQ multiplex PCR. Clone size and the V and J calls come from that table; the DNA yielded D and trimming. The data hold approximately 2.1 million clones, with approximately 95% observed a single time. The CDR3 totals 11 residues. Germline V gives CDR1 DFQATT, CDR2 SNEGSKA (reference sequence). V lost 2 bases and J 4 bases, leaving 6 bases between the germline ends. The chain employs TRBV20-1 and TRBJ2-7; D is possibly TRBD1 or TRBD2 (5 bases each). The clonotype was recovered from a man in his late teens or twenties in good health. Some clones in this sample may be carry-over from other donors' samples. Source material: naive CD4+ T cells from PBMCs. Described subset: CD45RA+ positively selected. CDR3 coding DNA: TGCAGTGCTAGATGGGGGTACGAGCAGTACTTC. This translates into CSARWGYEQYF.